This T cell receptor (beta chain) was sequenced during a study of molecular identifiers for immune sequencing clone quantification. The germline V gene encodes CDR1 LGHNA and CDR2 YNFKEQ. V gave up 4 bases and J gave up 0 bases; unmatched junction bases: 10. The CDR3 totals 18 residues. This clonotype was detected ten times or more. MiXCR, run by TCRdb on the PCR reads, gives a single entry per CDR3 protein. The table has over 600,000 distinct CDR3 sequences, 15% to 20% seen once. Specimen: naive CD8+ T cells from blood, with Jurkat cell RNA spiked in. Subset in this sample: FACS-sorted CD8+CD4-CCR7+CD45RA+ naive T cells. V gene TRBV4-2 combines with J gene TRBJ2-3, with TRBD2 identical over 10 bases. The source of this sequence is a human donor in good health. Some libraries in this study had Jurkat cell RNA spiked in. The CDR3 DNA sequence: TGTGCCAGCAGCCCCTGGACTAGCGGCCCAAGGAGCACAGATACGCAGTATTTT. Translated: CASSPWTSGPRSTDTQYF.